This is a list of T cell receptor beta chains from one sample in a study of shared clonotypes between healthy human individuals. The method was immunoSEQ multiplex PCR; TCRdb's version includes in-frame clones alone and lacks a portion of them. Among 2 million to 2.5 million clones listed, just over 90% were seen once. Sequenced: naive CD8+ T cells from PBMCs. The source is a man in his late teens or twenties in good health. Some clones in this sample may be carry-over from other donors' samples. The CDR3 runs from the conserved cysteine through the conserved F or W. The D gene is left open where the match is weak. Clone size is stated in some rows and not others, as once, few, many or a class when expanded.

d_call,clone_size,v_call,j_call,cdr3_aa,cdr3_nt
TRBD1,.,TRBV27,TRBJ1-2,CASSPGPGGGGGYTF,TGTGCCAGCAGTCCCGGTCCAGGGGGCGGCGGGGGCTACACCTTC
TRBD2,.,TRBV10-3,TRBJ2-1,CAISSTSGRSNEQFF,TGTGCCATCAGTTCAACTAGCGGGAGAAGTAATGAGCAGTTCTTC
TRBD2,.,TRBV27,TRBJ2-7,CASSSGLASYEQYF,TGTGCCAGCAGTTCGGGACTAGCGAGTTACGAGCAGTACTTC
.,.,TRBV4-1,TRBJ2-1,CASSQDTTTNFYNEQFF,TGCGCCAGCAGCCAAGATACGACTACCAACTTTTACAATGAGCAGTTCTTC
.,.,TRBV27,TRBJ2-7,CASSPPGSYEQYF,TGTGCCAGCAGTCCCCCAGGGTCCTACGAGCAGTACTTC
TRBD2,.,TRBV5-3,TRBJ2-1,CASMPGLAGGPYNEQFF,TGTGCCAGTATGCCGGGACTAGCGGGAGGGCCTTACAATGAGCAGTTCTTC
TRBD2,.,TRBV7-8,TRBJ2-1,CASSLILAGGDNEQFF,TGTGCCAGCAGCTTGATATTAGCGGGGGGAGACAATGAGCAGTTCTTC
.,.,TRBV6-1,TRBJ2-3,CASSDRVLSSTDTQYF,TGTGCCAGCAGTGACAGGGTACTCTCAAGCACAGATACGCAGTATTTT
.,.,TRBV6-5,TRBJ1-1,CASSPQWAPTEAFF,TGTGCCAGCAGTCCGCAGTGGGCTCCCACTGAAGCTTTCTTT
.,.,TRBV11-2,TRBJ2-7,CASSLGPLPYEQYF,TGTGCCAGCAGCTTAGGACCGCTGCCCTACGAGCAGTACTTC
TRBD2,.,TRBV4-3,TRBJ2-5,CASSRILAGQETQYF,TGCGCCAGCAGCCGCATACTAGCGGGACAAGAGACCCAGTACTTC
.,.,TRBV27,TRBJ2-7,CASSIQGRVYEQYF,TGTGCCAGCAGTATACAGGGACGAGTTTACGAGCAGTACTTC
TRBD1,.,TRBV5-4,TRBJ1-2,CASSFQGVRGYTF,TGTGCCAGCAGCTTCCAGGGGGTGAGAGGCTACACCTTC
.,once,TRBV7-9,TRBJ2-7,CASRLDSYEQYF,TGTGCCAGCAGGCTCGACTCTTACGAGCAGTACTTC
TRBD1,once,TRBV29-1,TRBJ2-7,CSVVTRDRVYEQYF,TGCAGCGTTGTAACCCGGGACAGGGTCTACGAGCAGTACTTC
.,.,TRBV7-8,TRBJ2-7,CASSLSSVYEQYF,TGTGCCAGCAGCTTATCCTCCGTCTACGAGCAGTACTTC
.,.,TRBV7-9,TRBJ2-1,CASSLGGINEQFF,TGTGCCAGCAGCCTTGGGGGGATAAATGAGCAGTTCTTC
.,.,TRBV6-4,TRBJ2-1,CASMSFDNEQFF,TGTGCCAGCATGTCGTTTGACAATGAGCAGTTCTTC
.,.,TRBV7-2,TRBJ2-1,CASSLGRAAYNEQFF,TGTGCCAGCAGCTTAGGCCGAGCAGCTTACAATGAGCAGTTCTTC
.,.,TRBV27,TRBJ2-3,CASSLVIGDTQYF,TGTGCCAGCAGTTTGGTCATAGGAGATACGCAGTATTTT
.,.,TRBV27,TRBJ1-2,CASSLKAIPRWGYTF,TGTGCCAGCAGTTTAAAAGCCATCCCCCGTTGGGGCTACACCTTC
.,.,TRBV13,TRBJ1-1,CASSLAGQTIDEAFF,TGTGCCAGCAGCTTAGCCGGACAGACGATTGATGAAGCTTTCTTT
TRBD1,.,TRBV13,TRBJ2-7,CASSLTLGQADYEQYF,TGTGCCAGCAGCTTGACCCTGGGACAGGCCGACTACGAGCAGTACTTC
TRBD1,.,TRBV7-9,TRBJ2-7,CASSFRDRGYEQYF,TGTGCCAGCAGCTTCCGGGACAGGGGTTACGAGCAGTACTTC
.,.,TRBV28,TRBJ1-2,CASSLNRGLVQGYTF,TGTGCCAGCAGTCTAAACCGGGGGCTCGTACAGGGCTACACCTTC
.,.,TRBV4-1,TRBJ1-1,CASSQILAPGEAFF,TGCGCCAGCAGCCAAATCCTGGCGCCGGGGGAAGCTTTCTTT
.,once,TRBV9,TRBJ1-1,CASSVPGLTEAFF,TGTGCCAGCAGCGTCCCAGGGTTGACTGAAGCTTTCTTT
TRBD1,.,TRBV13,TRBJ1-5,CASSFTGEQGQPQHF,TGTGCCAGCAGCTTCACAGGGGAACAGGGGCAGCCCCAGCATTTT
.,.,TRBV5-8,TRBJ2-6,CASSFSISGANVLTF,TGTGCCAGCAGCTTTTCTATCTCTGGGGCCAACGTCCTGACTTTC
.,.,TRBV11-2,TRBJ2-7,CASSLSAATEYPSSYEQYF,TGTGCCAGCAGCTTAAGCGCCGCGACGGAGTACCCTAGCTCCTACGAGCAGTACTTC
.,.,TRBV9,TRBJ2-1,CASDGGSYNEQFF,TGTGCCAGCGATGGGGGCTCCTACAATGAGCAGTTCTTC
.,.,TRBV4-2,TRBJ2-7,CASRGPAYEQYF,TGTGCCAGCCGAGGCCCAGCCTACGAGCAGTACTTC
TRBD2,.,TRBV7-9,TRBJ2-5,CASSLVWREGPETQYF,TGTGCCAGCAGCTTAGTATGGCGGGAGGGCCCAGAGACCCAGTACTTC
.,.,TRBV28,TRBJ1-4,CASSLNTFNEKLFF,TGTGCCAGCAGTTTAAATACCTTTAATGAAAAACTGTTTTTT
TRBD2,.,TRBV5-1,TRBJ2-1,CASSSTFTSGRGENEQFF,TGCGCCAGCAGCTCGACCTTTACCAGCGGGAGGGGGGAGAATGAGCAGTTCTTC
.,.,TRBV28,TRBJ2-1,CASSPRDPYNEQFF,TGTGCCAGCAGCCCCAGGGATCCCTACAATGAGCAGTTCTTC
.,.,TRBV6-1,TRBJ1-5,CASMGRGSNQPQHF,TGTGCCAGCATGGGGAGGGGGAGCAATCAGCCCCAGCATTTT
TRBD2,.,TRBV7-9,TRBJ2-7,CASSLGGLVGSYEQYF,TGTGCCAGCAGCTTAGGAGGACTAGTAGGGTCCTACGAGCAGTACTTC
TRBD2,.,TRBV5-4,TRBJ2-1,CASSLGLAGPGDSYNEQFF,TGTGCCAGCAGCTTGGGACTAGCGGGACCGGGAGACTCCTACAATGAGCAGTTCTTC